This T cell receptor beta chain was found in a study of early T cells in non-severe SARS-CoV-2 infection. This clonotype was recorded at least ten times. Via MiXCR, TCRdb re-called the 5' RACE reads, giving one row per CDR3 protein. The sample has 90,000 to 100,000 distinct CDR3 sequences, under 15% seen once. The CDR3 runs 15 residues. Trimming took off 6 bases at V and 2 bases at J, with 16 bases between the two ends. Looked up from germline, CDR1 is SNHLY and CDR2 is FYNNEI. This chain uses TRBV2 with TRBJ1-1, with D possibly being TRBD1 (5 bases). The TCR sequence derives from an adult who was a healthcare worker with PCR-confirmed SARS-CoV-2 infection or an uninfected control (not recorded which). Sample: whole blood. The CDR3 here is CASRKRQGANTEAFF. The CDR3 nucleotides read TGTGCCAGCAGGAAAAGACAAGGGGCAAACACTGAAGCTTTCTTT.